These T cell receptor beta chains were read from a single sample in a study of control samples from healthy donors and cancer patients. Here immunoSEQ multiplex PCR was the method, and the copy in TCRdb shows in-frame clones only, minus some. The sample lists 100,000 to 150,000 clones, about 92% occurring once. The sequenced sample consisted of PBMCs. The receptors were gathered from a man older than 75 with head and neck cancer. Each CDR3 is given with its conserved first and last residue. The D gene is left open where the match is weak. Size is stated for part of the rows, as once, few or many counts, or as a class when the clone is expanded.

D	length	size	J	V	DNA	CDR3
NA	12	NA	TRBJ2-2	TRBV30	TGTGCCTGGGATTATTACACCGGGGAGCTGTTTTTT	CAWDYYTGELFF
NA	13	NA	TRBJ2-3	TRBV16	TGTGCCAGCAGCCAAATGAGCGCAGATACGCAGTATTTT	CASSQMSADTQYF
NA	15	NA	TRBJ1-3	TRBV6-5	TGTGCCAGCAGTTACGGAAGGGAAGCTAGAAACACCATATATTTT	CASSYGREARNTIYF
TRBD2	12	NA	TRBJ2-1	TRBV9	TGTGCCAGCAGCGTAGCGGGAGGGAGGCAGTTCTTC	CASSVAGGRQFF
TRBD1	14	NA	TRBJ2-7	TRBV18	TGTGCCAGCTCACCGAACAGGGGGATCGAGGAGCAGTACTTC	CASSPNRGIEEQYF
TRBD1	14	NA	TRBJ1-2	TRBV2	TGTGCCAGCAGTGAAGAGGGACAGGGAATTGGCTACACCTTC	CASSEEGQGIGYTF
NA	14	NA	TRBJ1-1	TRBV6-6	TGTGCCAGCAGTTACTCGACTCTTCACACTGAAGCTTTCTTT	CASSYSTLHTEAFF
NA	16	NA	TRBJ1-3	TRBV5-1	TGCGCCAGCAGCTTGCACAATGTAGGGGGAGGAAACACCATATATTTT	CASSLHNVGGGNTIYF
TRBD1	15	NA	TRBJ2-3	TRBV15	TGTGCCACCAGCAGCCGGGACAGGGGTTTAAATACGCAGTATTTT	CATSSRDRGLNTQYF
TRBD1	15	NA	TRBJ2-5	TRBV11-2	TGTGCCAGCAGCTCCCCCAGGGGGCGTCAAGAGACCCAGTACTTC	CASSSPRGRQETQYF
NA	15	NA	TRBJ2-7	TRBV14	TGTGCCAGCAGCCTCGCCGGGGGACACCCCTACGAGCAGTACTTC	CASSLAGGHPYEQYF
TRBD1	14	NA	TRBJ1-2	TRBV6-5	TGTGCCAGCAACTCGGGACAGTTCAGCTATGGCTACACCTTC	CASNSGQFSYGYTF
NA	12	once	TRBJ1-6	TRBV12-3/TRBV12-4	TGTGCCAGCAGTTTCGTACTCTCACCCCTCCACTTT	CASSFVLSPLHF
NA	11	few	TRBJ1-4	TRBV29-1	TGCAGCGCTAACACTGGTGAAAAACTGTTTTTT	CSANTGEKLFF
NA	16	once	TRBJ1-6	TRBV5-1	TGCGCCAGCAGTTCTCCTACCGGGATAGGTAATTCACCCCTCCACTTT	CASSSPTGIGNSPLHF
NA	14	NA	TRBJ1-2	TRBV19	TGTGCCAGTACCAGGACAGAATTAAAGGGGGGCTACACCTTC	CASTRTELKGGYTF
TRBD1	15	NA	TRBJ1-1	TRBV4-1	TGCGCCAGCAGCCAAGGGACAGGGGATAACCGGGAAGCTTTCTTT	CASSQGTGDNREAFF
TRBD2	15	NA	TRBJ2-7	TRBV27	TGTGCCAGCAGTTGGACTAGCGGGAGGGACTACGAGCAGTACTTC	CASSWTSGRDYEQYF
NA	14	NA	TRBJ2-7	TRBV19	TGTGCCAGTAGTATTCGTCACAGCTCCTACGAGCAGTACTTC	CASSIRHSSYEQYF
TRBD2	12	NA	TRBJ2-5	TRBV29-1	TGCAGCGCACCGGGACTAGCGGAGACCCAGTACTTC	CSAPGLAETQYF
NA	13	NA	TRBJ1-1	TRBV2	TGTGCCAGCAGCCGAACAGGGAACACTGAAGCTTTCTTT	CASSRTGNTEAFF
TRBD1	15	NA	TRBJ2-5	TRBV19	TGTGCCAGTAGCCTTGGTTGGACAGGGAAAGAGACCCAGTACTTC	CASSLGWTGKETQYF
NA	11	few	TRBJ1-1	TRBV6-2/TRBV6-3	TGTGCCAGCAGTCGCAGATCTGAAGCTTTCTTT	CASSRRSEAFF
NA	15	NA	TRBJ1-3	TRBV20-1	TGCAGTGCTAGTGGCGAGGTAGCGTCTGGAAACACCATATATTTT	CSASGEVASGNTIYF
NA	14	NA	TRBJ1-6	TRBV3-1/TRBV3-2	TGTGCCAGCAGCCCGTCCCGCCTTAATTCACCCCTCCACTTT	CASSPSRLNSPLHF
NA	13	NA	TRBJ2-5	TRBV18	TGTGCTACAACGCGGGGCGTCCAAGAGACCCAGTACTTC	CATTRGVQETQYF
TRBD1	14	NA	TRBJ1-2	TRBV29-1	TGCAGCGTTCATACCGGGACAGGGAGGGCTGGCTACACCTTC	CSVHTGTGRAGYTF
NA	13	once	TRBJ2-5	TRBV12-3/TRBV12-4	TGTGCCAGCAGTTTCGGCCTCCAAGAGACCCAGTACTTC	CASSFGLQETQYF